The next 10 T cell receptor beta chains were all read from a single sample in a study of cytomegalovirus exposure and HLA in healthy donors. The PCR was carried out with 60 Vbeta primers and 13 Jbeta primers. Some clones are missing from TCRdb's copy, which holds only in-frame ones; the method was immunoSEQ multiplex PCR. The sample records about 140,000 clones, approximately 82% being singletons. What was sequenced was PBMCs. The origin of the receptors is a woman aged 60-75 years in good health and CMV-seropositive.

The rearrangement joins TRBV5-6 to TRBJ1-1, with 8 nucleotides matching TRBD1. Germline CDR1 reads SGHDT; CDR2 reads YYEEEE. Losses at the gene ends were 5 bases for V and 9 bases for J; bases not matched to a gene: 9. The CDR3 is made up of 13 amino acids. The CDR3 here is CASSPTGESKAFF. The CDR3 bases are TGTGCCAGCAGTCCGACAGGGGAAAGTAAAGCTTTCTTT.

This sequence joins TRBV15 and TRBJ2-2; no clear D. V was cut by 1 base and J by 7 bases, with 7 bases left in between. The CDR3 sequence is 13 residues long. CDR1 and CDR2 (germline): LNHNV, YYDKDF (reference sequence). This chain's CDR3 is CATSRVRVGELFF. The CDR3 DNA reads TGTGCCACCAGCAGAGTACGGGTCGGGGAGCTGTTTTTT.

This sequence joins TRBV11-2 and TRBJ2-1, with a weak D call TRBD1 (5 bases). Germline loops: CDR1 SGHAT, CDR2 FQNNGV. CDR3 length: 13 residues. The V gene lost 0 bases and the J gene lost 13 bases, with 13 bases spanning the gap. CDR3 nucleotides: TGTGCCAGCAGCTTAGATCAGGGAAGTTTACAGTTCTTC. Its protein product is CASSLDQGSLQFF.

The chain recombines TRBV28 with TRBJ2-3; perhaps TRBD2 as D (6 bases). This CDR3 has 15 amino acids. V lost 5 bases and J lost 1, with 13 bases in between. Germline V gene data show CDR1 as MDHEN and CDR2 as SYDVKM. DNA for the CDR3: TGTGCCAGCAGTCCCCCGGGAGAGGGCACAGATACGCAGTATTTT. It yields the protein CASSPPGEGTDTQYF.

The rearrangement joins TRBV11-2 to TRBJ2-3; 7 bases agree with TRBD2. J lost 4 bases, V lost 8 bases, and 3 bases had no gene match. Germline V gene sequence: CDR1 SGHAT, CDR2 FQNNGV. The CDR3 has 12 amino acids. CDR3 region: CASGGGPDTQYF. DNA of the CDR3: TGTGCCAGCGGGGGGGGTCCAGATACGCAGTATTTT. The full variable domain, its missing parts supplied by reference TRBV11-2 and TRBJ2-3, is EAGVAQSPRYKIIEKRQSVAFWCNPISGHATLYWYQQILGQGPKLLIQFQNNGVVDDSQLPKDRFSAERLKGVDSTLKIQPAKLEDSAVYLCASGGGPDTQYFGPGTRLTVL.

Details on this clone: One end of the junction fails to match germline, which may point to a read error. The rearrangement uses TRBV20-1 and TRBJ1-1; D is unresolved. The CDR3 spans 10 residues. The germline CDR1 and CDR2 sequences are DFQATT and SNEGSKA (reference sequence). The CDR3 protein is CSAPRTVAFF. The CDR3, as DNA: TGCAGTGCCCCCAGGACTGTAGCTTTCTTT.

This clone was detected a few times. V and J are TRBV7-8 and TRBJ1-1; D is perhaps TRBD1 (5 bases). Germline V lookup: CDR1 SGHVS, CDR2 FQNEAQ. Trimming left V 2 bases short and J 1 base short, with 11 bases between. This CDR3 is 15 amino acids long. CDR3 coding DNA: TGTGCCAGCAGCTTAAGGACGGGGGAGAACACTGAAGCTTTCTTT. It is translated as CASSLRTGENTEAFF.

The gene calls are TRBV4-2 and TRBJ2-7; 13 positions match TRBD2. Trimming removed 1 base from V and 3 bases from J; junction bases left unmatched: 0. The V gene's germline CDR1 is LGHNA and CDR2 YNFKEQ. CDR3 length equals 15 residues. The CDR3 DNA follows: TGTGCCAGCAGCCAAGGACTAGCGGGAGGCTACGAGCAGTACTTC. Encoded protein: CASSQGLAGGYEQYF.

The chain joins TRBV28 to TRBJ2-7; 10 bases match TRBD2. This CDR3 comprises 14 residues. Germline CDR1 reads MDHEN; CDR2 reads SYDVKM. The junction had 4 bases not matched to a gene; V was cut back by 4 bases and J by 4 bases. The CDR3 sequence: CASSWTSGAYEQYF. The CDR3 coding sequence is TGTGCCAGCAGTTGGACTAGCGGAGCATACGAGCAGTACTTC.

The sample holds one count of this clone. The V gene is TRBV28, the J gene TRBJ2-3, with D possibly matching TRBD2 (5 bases). Trimming cost V 6 bases and J 2 bases, with 18 bases left between them. This CDR3 has 16 residues. Per the germline V gene, CDR1 is MDHEN and CDR2 is SYDVKM. CDR3 sequence reads: CASRGRWRQDTDTQYF. CDR3 coding DNA: TGTGCCAGCAGAGGGCGCTGGAGGCAGGACACAGATACGCAGTATTTT.